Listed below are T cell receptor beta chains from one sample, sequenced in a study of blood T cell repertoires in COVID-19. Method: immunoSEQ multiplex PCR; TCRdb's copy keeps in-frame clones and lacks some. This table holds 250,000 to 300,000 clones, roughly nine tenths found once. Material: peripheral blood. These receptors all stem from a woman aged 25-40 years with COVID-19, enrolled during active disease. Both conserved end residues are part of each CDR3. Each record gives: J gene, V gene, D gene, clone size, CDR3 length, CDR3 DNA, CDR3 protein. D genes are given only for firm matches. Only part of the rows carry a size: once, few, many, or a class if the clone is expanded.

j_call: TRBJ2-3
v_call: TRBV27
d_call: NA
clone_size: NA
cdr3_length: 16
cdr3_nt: TGTGCCAGCAGTTTATCGGCCGGGGGAGGAGCAGATACGCAGTATTTT
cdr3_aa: CASSLSAGGGADTQYF

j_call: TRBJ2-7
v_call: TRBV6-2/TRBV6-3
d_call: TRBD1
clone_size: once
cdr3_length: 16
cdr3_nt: TGTGCCAGCAGTTACCCAAGACAGGGATTTGCCTACGAGCAGTACTTC
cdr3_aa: CASSYPRQGFAYEQYF

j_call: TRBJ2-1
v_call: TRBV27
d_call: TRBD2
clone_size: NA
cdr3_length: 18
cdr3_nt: TGTGCCAGCAGTCTCCTACTAGCGGGGGGGCCCTCCTACAATGAGCAGTTCTTC
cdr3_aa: CASSLLLAGGPSYNEQFF

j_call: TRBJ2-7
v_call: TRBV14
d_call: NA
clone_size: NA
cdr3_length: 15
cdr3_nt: TGTGCCAGCAGCCAAGGGGTGGGCAGTCCCTACGAGCAGTACTTC
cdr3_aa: CASSQGVGSPYEQYF

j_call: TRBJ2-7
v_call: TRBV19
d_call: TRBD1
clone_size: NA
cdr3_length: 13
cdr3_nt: TGTGCCAGTGGACAGGGGGCGTTGGACGAGCAGTACTTC
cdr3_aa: CASGQGALDEQYF

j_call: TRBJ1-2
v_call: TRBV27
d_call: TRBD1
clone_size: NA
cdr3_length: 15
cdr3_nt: TGTGCCAGCAGTTCACCCGGGACAGGGGGTCCTGGCTACACCTTC
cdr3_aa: CASSSPGTGGPGYTF

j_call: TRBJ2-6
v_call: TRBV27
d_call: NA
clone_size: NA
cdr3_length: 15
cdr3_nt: TGTGCCAGCAGTTTAGGCCAGGGGCCTCTCAACGTCCTGACTTTC
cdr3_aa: CASSLGQGPLNVLTF

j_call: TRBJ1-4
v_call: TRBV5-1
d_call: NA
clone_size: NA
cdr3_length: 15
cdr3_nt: TGCGCCAGCAGCGATAACAGGGAGTCAAATGAAAAACTGTTTTTT
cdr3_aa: CASSDNRESNEKLFF

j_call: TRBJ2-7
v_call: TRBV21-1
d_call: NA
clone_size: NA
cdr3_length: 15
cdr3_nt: TGTGCCAGCAGCAATTCCGACAGGAACTCCTACGAGCAGTACTTC
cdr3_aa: CASSNSDRNSYEQYF

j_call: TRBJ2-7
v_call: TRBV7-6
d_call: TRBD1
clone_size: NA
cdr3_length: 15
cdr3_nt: TGTGCCAGCAGCTCGCTGACAGGGTTCGCCTACGAGCAGTACTTC
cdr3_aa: CASSSLTGFAYEQYF

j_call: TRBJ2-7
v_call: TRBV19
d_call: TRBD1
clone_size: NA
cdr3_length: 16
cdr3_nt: TGTGCCAGTAGTATAGTTTGGGGACAGGGTGCCTACGAGCAGTACTTC
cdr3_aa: CASSIVWGQGAYEQYF

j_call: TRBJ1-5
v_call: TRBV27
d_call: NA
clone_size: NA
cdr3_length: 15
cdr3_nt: TGTGCCAGCAGACCGGACAGCCGGGTCAATCAGCCCCAGCATTTT
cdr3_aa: CASRPDSRVNQPQHF

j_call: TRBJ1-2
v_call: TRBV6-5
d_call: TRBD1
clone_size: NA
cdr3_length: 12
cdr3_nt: TGTGCCAGCAGTCCAGGGGGTTACGGCTACACCTTC
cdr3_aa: CASSPGGYGYTF

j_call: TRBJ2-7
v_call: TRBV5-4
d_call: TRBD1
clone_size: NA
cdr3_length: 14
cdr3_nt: TGTGCCAGCGAACCTCCGGACAGGGTGTACGAGCAGTACTTC
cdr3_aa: CASEPPDRVYEQYF

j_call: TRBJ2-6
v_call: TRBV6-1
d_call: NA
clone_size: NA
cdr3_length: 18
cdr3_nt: TGTGCCAGCAGTGAATCGGGACACCGATTCCCTGGGGCCAACGTCCTGACTTTC
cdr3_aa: CASSESGHRFPGANVLTF

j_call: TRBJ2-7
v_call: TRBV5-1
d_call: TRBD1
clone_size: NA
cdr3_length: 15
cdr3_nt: TGCGCCAGCAGCTTGGAGGGGACAGGGACCTCCGAGCAGTACTTC
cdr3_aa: CASSLEGTGTSEQYF

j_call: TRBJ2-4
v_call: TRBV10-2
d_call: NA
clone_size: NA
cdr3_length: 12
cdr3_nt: TGCGCCAGCAAAGACCGCGGGGACATTCAGTACTTC
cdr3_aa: CASKDRGDIQYF

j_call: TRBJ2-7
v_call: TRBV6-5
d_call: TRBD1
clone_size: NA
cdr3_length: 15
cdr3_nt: TGTGCCAGCAGCGACAGGGGCTTCGGGACTTTCGAGCAGTACTTC
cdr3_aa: CASSDRGFGTFEQYF

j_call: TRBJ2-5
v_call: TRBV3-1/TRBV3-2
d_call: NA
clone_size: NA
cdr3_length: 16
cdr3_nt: TGTGCCAGCAGCCAACAACGGGGGGCGCACGGGGAGACCCAGTACTTC
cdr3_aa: CASSQQRGAHGETQYF

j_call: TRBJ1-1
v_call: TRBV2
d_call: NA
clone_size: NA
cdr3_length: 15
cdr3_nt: TGTGCCAGCAGTGAAACGGCGGCAGTCCTCACTGAAGCTTTCTTT
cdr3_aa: CASSETAAVLTEAFF

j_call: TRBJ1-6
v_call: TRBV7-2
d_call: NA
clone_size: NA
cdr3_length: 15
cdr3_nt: TGTGCCAGCAGCCCATTCGACGGGTATAATTCACCCCTCCACTTT
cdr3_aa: CASSPFDGYNSPLHF

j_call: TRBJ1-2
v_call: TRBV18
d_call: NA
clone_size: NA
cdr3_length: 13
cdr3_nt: TGTGCCAGCTCACCACGTCGAGGTGCTGGCTACACCTTC
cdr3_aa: CASSPRRGAGYTF

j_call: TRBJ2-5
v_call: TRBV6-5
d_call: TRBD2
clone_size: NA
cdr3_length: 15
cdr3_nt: TGTGCCAGTCTAAGACTAGCGGGGGGCCTTGAGACCCAGTACTTC
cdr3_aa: CASLRLAGGLETQYF

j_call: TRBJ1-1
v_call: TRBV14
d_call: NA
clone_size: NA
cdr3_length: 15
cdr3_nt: TGTGCCAGCAGCCGCGTACGACAGCGGAACACTGAAGCTTTCTTT
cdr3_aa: CASSRVRQRNTEAFF

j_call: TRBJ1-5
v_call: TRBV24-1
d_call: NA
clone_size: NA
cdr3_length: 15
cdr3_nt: TGTGCCACCAGTGCTCCCGGGGAGAGCAATCAGCCCCAGCATTTT
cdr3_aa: CATSAPGESNQPQHF

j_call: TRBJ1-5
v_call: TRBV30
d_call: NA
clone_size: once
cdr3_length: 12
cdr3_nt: TGTGCCCTACGGGATGGCAATCAGCCCCAGCATTTT
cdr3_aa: CALRDGNQPQHF

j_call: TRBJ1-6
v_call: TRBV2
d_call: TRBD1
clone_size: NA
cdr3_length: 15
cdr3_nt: TGTGCCAGCAGAGACAGGGGGCCCTATAATTCACCCCTCCACTTT
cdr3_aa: CASRDRGPYNSPLHF

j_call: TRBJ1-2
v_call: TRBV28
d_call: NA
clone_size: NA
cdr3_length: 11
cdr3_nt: TGTGCCAGTATGACATCGGATGGCTACACCTTC
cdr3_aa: CASMTSDGYTF

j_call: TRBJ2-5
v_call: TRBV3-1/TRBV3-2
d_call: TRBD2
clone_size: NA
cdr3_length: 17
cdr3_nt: TGTGCCAGCAGCCATAGCTGGGGGGGTGGAAGGAGGGAGACCCAGTACTTC
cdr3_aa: CASSHSWGGGRRETQYF

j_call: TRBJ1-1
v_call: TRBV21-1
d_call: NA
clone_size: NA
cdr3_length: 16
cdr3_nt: TGTGCCAGCAGCGGCCGGGACAGGGGTATTGGCACTGAAGCTTTCTTT
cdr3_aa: CASSGRDRGIGTEAFF

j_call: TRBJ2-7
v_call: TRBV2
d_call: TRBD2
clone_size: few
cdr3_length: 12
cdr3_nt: TGTGCCAGAGCGGGGGGGCAGAACGAGCAGTACTTC
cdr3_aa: CARAGGQNEQYF

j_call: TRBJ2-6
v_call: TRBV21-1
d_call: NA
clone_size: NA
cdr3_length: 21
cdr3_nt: TGTGCCAGCAGCACGCAGCAACTAGCGGGGGCCCTAATCTCTGGGGCCAACGTCCTGACTTTC
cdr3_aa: CASSTQQLAGALISGANVLTF

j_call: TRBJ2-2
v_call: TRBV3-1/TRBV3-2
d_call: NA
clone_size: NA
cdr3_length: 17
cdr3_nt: TGTGCCAGCAGCCACAAAAGGGGTCAAGGTTCCGGCGGGGAGCTGTTTTTT
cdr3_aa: CASSHKRGQGSGGELFF

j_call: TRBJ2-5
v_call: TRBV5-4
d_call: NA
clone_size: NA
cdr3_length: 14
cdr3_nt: TGTGCCAGCAGCTCGATACTAGGCGCAGAGACCCAGTACTTC
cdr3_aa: CASSSILGAETQYF

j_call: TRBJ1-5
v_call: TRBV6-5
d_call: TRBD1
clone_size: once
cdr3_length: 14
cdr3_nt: TGTGCCACCCTACAGGGGTATAGCAATCAGCCCCAGCATTTT
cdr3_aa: CATLQGYSNQPQHF

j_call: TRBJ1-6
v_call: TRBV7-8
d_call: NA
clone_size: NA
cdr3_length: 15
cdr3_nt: TGTGCCAGCAGCTTCCTACAGGGTGTGAATTCACCCCTCCACTTT
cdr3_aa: CASSFLQGVNSPLHF

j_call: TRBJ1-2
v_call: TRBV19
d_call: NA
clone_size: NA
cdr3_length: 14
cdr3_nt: TGTGCCAGTAGTGTTGGGACTGGTCCCTATGGCTACACCTTC
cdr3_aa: CASSVGTGPYGYTF

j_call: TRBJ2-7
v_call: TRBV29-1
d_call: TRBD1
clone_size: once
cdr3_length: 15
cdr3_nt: TGCAGCGTTGAAGACGAAGGGACAGGAACCTACGAGCAGTACTTC
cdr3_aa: CSVEDEGTGTYEQYF

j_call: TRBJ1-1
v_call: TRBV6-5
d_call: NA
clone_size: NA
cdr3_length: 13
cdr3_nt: TGTGCCAGCAGTTCCGACTACTTCCAGGAAGCTTTCTTT
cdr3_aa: CASSSDYFQEAFF

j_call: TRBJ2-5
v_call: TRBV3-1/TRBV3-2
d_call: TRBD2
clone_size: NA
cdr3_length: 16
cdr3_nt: TGTGCCAGCAGCCAAGGTTCTAGCGGGAACCAAGAGACCCAGTACTTC
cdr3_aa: CASSQGSSGNQETQYF

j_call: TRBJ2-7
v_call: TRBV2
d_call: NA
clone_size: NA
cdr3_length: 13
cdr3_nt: TGTGCCAGCAGTGGGGGAGCAGCCTACGAGCAGTACTTC
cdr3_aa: CASSGGAAYEQYF

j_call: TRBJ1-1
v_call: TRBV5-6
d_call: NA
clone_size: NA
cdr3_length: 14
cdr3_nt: TGTGCCAGCAGCTGGGGGGGACCTGGCGCTGAAGCTTTCTTT
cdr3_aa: CASSWGGPGAEAFF

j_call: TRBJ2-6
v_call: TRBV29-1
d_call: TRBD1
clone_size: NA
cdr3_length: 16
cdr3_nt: TGCAGCGTTGGGGACAGGGGAGGCTCTGGGGCCAACGTCCTGACTTTC
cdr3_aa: CSVGDRGGSGANVLTF

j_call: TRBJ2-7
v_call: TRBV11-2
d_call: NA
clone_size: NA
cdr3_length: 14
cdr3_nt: TGTGCCAGCAGCCCCGACAGGAGGACCTACGAGCAGTACTTC
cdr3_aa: CASSPDRRTYEQYF

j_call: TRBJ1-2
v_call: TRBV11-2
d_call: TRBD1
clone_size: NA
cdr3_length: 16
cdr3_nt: TGTGCCAGCAGCGGGGACCGGGACAGCTCTAACTATGGCTACACCTTC
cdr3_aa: CASSGDRDSSNYGYTF

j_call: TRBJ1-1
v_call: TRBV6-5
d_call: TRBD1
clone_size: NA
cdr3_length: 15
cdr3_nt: TGTGCCAGCAGTCCCCTGGGACAGGGAGGCACTGAAGCTTTCTTT
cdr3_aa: CASSPLGQGGTEAFF

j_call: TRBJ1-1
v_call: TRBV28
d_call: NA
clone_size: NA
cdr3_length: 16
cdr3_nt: TGTGCCAGCAGGATTGCTTCGGAGGTCCAGAACACTGAAGCTTTCTTT
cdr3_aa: CASRIASEVQNTEAFF

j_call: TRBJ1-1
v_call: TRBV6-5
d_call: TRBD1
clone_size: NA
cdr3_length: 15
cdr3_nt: TGTGCCAGCAGCCGGGGACAGGGGGTAAACACTGAAGCTTTCTTT
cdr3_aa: CASSRGQGVNTEAFF

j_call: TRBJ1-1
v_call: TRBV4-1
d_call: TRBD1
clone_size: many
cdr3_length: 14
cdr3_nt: TGCGCCAGCAGCCCGAACAGGGGAAACACTGAAGCTTTCTTT
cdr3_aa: CASSPNRGNTEAFF

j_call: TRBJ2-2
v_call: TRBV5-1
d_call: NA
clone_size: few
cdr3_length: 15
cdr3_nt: TGCGCCAGCAGCTTGGGCAGTTCGAACACCGGGGAGCTGTTTTTT
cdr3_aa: CASSLGSSNTGELFF

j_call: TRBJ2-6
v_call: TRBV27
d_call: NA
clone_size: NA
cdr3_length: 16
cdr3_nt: TGTGCCAGCAGTCCTCGTCGGGTATCTGGGGCCAACGTCCTGACTTTC
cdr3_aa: CASSPRRVSGANVLTF

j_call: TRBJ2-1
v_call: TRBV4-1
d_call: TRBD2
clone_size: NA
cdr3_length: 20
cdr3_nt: TGCGCCAGCAGCGGGTATGGGCGGGGGGGCCTCACGAGCAATTACAATGAGCAGTTCTTC
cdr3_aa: CASSGYGRGGLTSNYNEQFF

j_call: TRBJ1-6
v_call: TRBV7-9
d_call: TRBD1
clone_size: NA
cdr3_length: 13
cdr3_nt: TGTGCCAGCAGCTCAACAGGGGATTCACCCCTCCACTTT
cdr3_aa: CASSSTGDSPLHF

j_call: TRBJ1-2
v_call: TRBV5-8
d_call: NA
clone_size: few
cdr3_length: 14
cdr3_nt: TGTGCCAGCAGCTTGGGGGCACTCTTTTATGGCTACACCTTC
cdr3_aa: CASSLGALFYGYTF

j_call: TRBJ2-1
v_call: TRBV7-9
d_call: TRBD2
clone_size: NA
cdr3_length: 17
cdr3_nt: TGTGCCAGCAGCTGGGGACTAGCGGGGGGGCAGTACAATGAGCAGTTCTTC
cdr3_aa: CASSWGLAGGQYNEQFF

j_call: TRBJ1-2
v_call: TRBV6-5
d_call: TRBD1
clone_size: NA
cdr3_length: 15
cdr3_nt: TGTGCCAGCAGTTACAGGACAGGGGGTTACTATGGCTACACCTTC
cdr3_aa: CASSYRTGGYYGYTF

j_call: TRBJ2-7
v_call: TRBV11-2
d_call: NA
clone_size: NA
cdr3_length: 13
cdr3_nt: TGTGCCAGCAGACCCAAGGGGGTTTACGAGCAGTACTTC
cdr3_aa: CASRPKGVYEQYF

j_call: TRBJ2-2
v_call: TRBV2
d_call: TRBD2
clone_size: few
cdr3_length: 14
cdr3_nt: TGTGCCAGCAGCCGACTAGCGCAAACCGGGGAGCTGTTTTTT
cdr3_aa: CASSRLAQTGELFF